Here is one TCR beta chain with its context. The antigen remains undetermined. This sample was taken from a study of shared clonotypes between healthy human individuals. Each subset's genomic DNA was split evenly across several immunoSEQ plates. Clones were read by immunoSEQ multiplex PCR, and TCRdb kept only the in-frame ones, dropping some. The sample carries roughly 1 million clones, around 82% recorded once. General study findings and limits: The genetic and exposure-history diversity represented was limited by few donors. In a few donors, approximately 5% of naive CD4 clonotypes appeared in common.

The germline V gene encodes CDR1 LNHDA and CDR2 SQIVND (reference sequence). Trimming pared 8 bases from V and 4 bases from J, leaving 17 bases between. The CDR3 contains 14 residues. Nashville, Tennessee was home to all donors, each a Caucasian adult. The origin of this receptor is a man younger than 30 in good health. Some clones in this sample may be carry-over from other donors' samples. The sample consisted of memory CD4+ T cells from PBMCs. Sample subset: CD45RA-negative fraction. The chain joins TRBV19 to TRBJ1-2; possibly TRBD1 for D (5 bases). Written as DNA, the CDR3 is TGTGCCAGTGGGAGACCAGGGCGCAGCTATGGCTACACCTTC. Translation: CASGRPGRSYGYTF.